The T cell receptor beta chain described here comes from a study of technical replicates of blood from several donors. TCRdb keeps only in-frame clones here, not all; method: immunoSEQ multiplex PCR. The repertoire holds about 69,000 clones, with approximately 88% as singletons. Germline CDR1 LGHNA, CDR2 YSLEER. V lost 5 bases, J lost 9 bases, and 8 bases stayed unmatched. The length of the CDR3 is 14 residues. This clonotype was sampled from a human donor in good health. Some clones in this sample may be carry-over from other donors' samples. Material for sequencing was PBMCs. V usage is TRBV4-3 and J usage is TRBJ1-2; TRBD1 matches at 11 bases. The CDR3 nucleotides are TGCGCCAGCAGCACCCGGGACAGGGGGTCTAGCTACACCTTC. Translation: CASSTRDRGSSYTF.